One sample yielded the 18 T cell receptor beta chains listed below, sequenced in a study of CD8 T cells in Susac syndrome. A quantity of about 0.5 to 1 ug RNA underwent reverse transcription using random hexamers. TCRdb processed the immunoSEQ multiplex PCR reads anew with MiXCR; each CDR3 protein has one entry. The sample lists over 140,000 distinct CDR3 sequences, around 93% occurring once. The specimen was CD4+ T cells from PBMCs. These receptors all come from a human donor with Susac syndrome.

This clonotype appeared a few times. This chain joins TRBV4-1 and TRBJ2-1; possibly TRBD1 for D (5 bases). The V and J ends lost 1 base and 0 bases respectively, with 10 bases between them. CDR1 and CDR2 from the germline V gene are MGHRA and YSYEKL. The CDR3 covers 16 residues. The CDR3 sequence: CASSQVDIVSYNEQFF. The CDR3 bases are TGCGCCAGCAGCCAAGTGGACATCGTCTCCTACAATGAGCAGTTCTTC.

The rearrangement uses TRBV27 and TRBJ2-4; unclear D gene. The CDR3 length is 15 residues. The germline V gene encodes CDR1 MNHEY and CDR2 SMNVEV (reference sequence). Trimming removed 4 bases from V and 1 base from J, with 11 bases in between. The CDR3 spells CASSSPVGAKNIQYF. In DNA form, the CDR3 reads TGTGCCAGCAGTTCGCCGGTGGGGGCCAAAAACATTCAGTACTTC.

This chain connects TRBV10-2 to TRBJ1-2; D is perhaps TRBD1 (5 bases). CDR1 is WSHSY and CDR2 is SAAADI in the germline V gene. The CDR3 covers 14 residues. V lost 0 bases to trimming and J lost 6 bases, with 11 bases between them. CDR3 sequence (DNA): TGCGCCAGCAGTGAGTCGGGGGACGCCCATGGCTACACCTTC. Amino acid sequence: CASSESGDAHGYTF.

CDR3 in amino acids: CASELAGGHSEQFF. In nucleotides, the CDR3 is TGTGCCAGTGAACTAGCGGGAGGGCATAGTGAGCAGTTCTTC. The chain employs TRBV2 and TRBJ2-1; 13 nucleotides line up with TRBD2. The V gene end was trimmed by 9 bases and the J gene end by 9 bases; junction bases not matched to a gene: 8. Germline assignment: CDR1 SNHLY and CDR2 FYNNEI. The CDR3 contains 14 residues. Using reference TRBV2 and TRBJ2-1 for the parts outside the CDR3, the full variable domain is EPEVTQTPSHQVTQMGQEVILRCVPISNHLYFYWYRQILGQKVEFLVSFYNNEISEKSEIFDDQFSVERPDGSNFTLKIRSTKLEDSAMYFCASELAGGHSEQFFGPGTRLTVL.

This clonotype was counted a few times. The chain couples TRBV4-1 to TRBJ2-2; perhaps TRBD1 as D (6 bases). Germline V gene sequence: CDR1 MGHRA, CDR2 YSYEKL. The CDR3 has 15 amino acids. V lost 1 base, J lost 1 base, and 7 bases lay in between. The CDR3 loop is CASSQGQENTGELFF. The DNA of the CDR3 is TGCGCCAGCAGCCAAGGACAGGAGAACACCGGGGAGCTGTTTTTT.

CDR3 protein: CSARETSGRTGELFF. DNA for the CDR3: TGCAGTGCTAGAGAAACTAGCGGGAGGACCGGGGAGCTGTTTTTT. V and J are TRBV20-1 and TRBJ2-2; the match to TRBD2 covers 12 bases. The junction had 1 base not matched to a gene; V was cut back by 0 bases and J by 5 bases. This CDR3 is built from 15 residues. The germline V gene has CDR1 DFQATT and CDR2 SNEGSKA (reference sequence).

The chain links TRBV4-1 to TRBJ2-3; 9 bases fit TRBD2. The germline CDR1 and CDR2 sequences are MGHRA and YSYEKL. J lost 8 bases, V lost 0 bases, and 12 bases had no gene match. The CDR3 has 17 residues. CDR3 bases: TGCGCCAGCAGCCAAGACCAAGCGGGGGGCCTTCAGGGTACGCAGTATTTT. It encodes CASSQDQAGGLQGTQYF.

This chain uses TRBV20-1 with TRBJ2-6, with D hard to call. Germline V gene sequence: CDR1 DFQATT, CDR2 SNEGSKA (reference sequence). The CDR3 length is 15 residues. V was pared by 5 bases and J by 1 base, with 12 bases between. The CDR3 sequence is CSAPTGASGANVLTF. CDR3 sequence (DNA): TGCAGTGCTCCGACCGGTGCTTCTGGGGCCAACGTCCTGACTTTC.

The V call is TRBV20-1, the J call TRBJ2-7; perhaps TRBD2 as D (7 bases). Trimming left V 7 bases short and J 2 bases short, with 15 bases between. CDR3 length: 13 amino acids. The germline CDR1 and CDR2 sequences are DFQATT and SNEGSKA (reference sequence). The CDR3 loop is CSVRQGGAYEQYF. CDR3 sequence (DNA): TGCAGTGTCCGGCAAGGGGGGGCCTACGAGCAGTACTTC.

The chain carries TRBV20-1 and TRBJ2-7; 7 bases map to TRBD2. Germline CDR1 reads DFQATT; CDR2 reads SNEGSKA (reference sequence). Germline trimming cut 3 bases from V and 2 bases from J; bases unmatched to any gene: 7. The CDR3 covers 14 residues. CDR3 DNA: TGCAGTGCTAGTTCAGGAGCGGGGCCCTACGAGCAGTACTTC. Protein: CSASSGAGPYEQYF.

The chain uses TRBV29-1 and TRBJ2-7, with D tentatively TRBD1 or TRBD2 (5 bases each). Germline CDR1 and CDR2: SQVTM and ANQGSEA. The CDR3 spans 10 residues. V was trimmed by 6 bases and J by 7 bases, leaving 10 bases between them. CDR3 DNA: TGCAGCGTGGGGACCATAGAGCAGTACTTC. Its translation is CSVGTIEQYF.

This sequence joins TRBV7-2 and TRBJ2-4, with 9 bases fitting TRBD2. CDR1 is SGHTA and CDR2 is FQGNSA in the germline V gene. Trimming removed 4 bases from V and 4 bases from J; junction bases left unmatched: 8. The CDR3 has 16 amino acids. The CDR3 here is CASSSTSGRTKNIQYF. DNA for the CDR3: TGTGCCAGCAGCTCCACTAGCGGGCGGACAAAAAACATTCAGTACTTC. The full variable domain, rest sourced from reference TRBV7-2 and TRBJ2-4, is GAGVSQSPSNKVTEKGKDVELRCDPISGHTALYWYRQSLGQGLEFLIYFQGNSAPDKSGLPSDRFSAERTGGSVSTLTIQRTQQEDSAVYLCASSSTSGRTKNIQYFGAGTRLSVL.

The chain uses TRBV13 and TRBJ2-5; a weak D match, TRBD1 (5 bases). Between the trimmed V and J ends, which lost 0 bases and 3 bases, there was a span of 8 bases. The CDR3 is 14 residues long. Per the germline V gene, CDR1 is PRHDT and CDR2 is FYEKMQ (reference sequence). CDR3 amino acids: CASSLGRREETQYF. In DNA form, the CDR3 reads TGTGCCAGCAGCTTAGGGCGCAGGGAAGAGACCCAGTACTTC.

CDR3 amino acids: CASSSTTGDYGYTF. DNA of the CDR3: TGTGCCAGCAGTTCTACCACCGGGGACTATGGCTACACCTTC. V gene TRBV6-6 combines with J gene TRBJ1-2, with D hard to call. The CDR3 loop spans 14 amino acids. V lost 4 bases and J lost 3, with 12 bases in between. Germline V gene lookup returns CDR1 MNHNY and CDR2 SVGAGI (reference sequence).

This chain connects TRBV6-5 to TRBJ2-1; D is uncertain. The CDR3 contains 14 residues. V dropped 0 bases and J dropped 2 bases, with 5 bases sitting between them. CDR1 MNHEY and CDR2 SVGAGI come from the germline V gene. The CDR3 spells CASSYSRPYNEQFF. In DNA, the CDR3 is TGTGCCAGCAGTTACTCGCGGCCCTACAATGAGCAGTTCTTC.

This clonotype was found once. V and J are TRBV6-1 and TRBJ2-5, with 10 bases matching TRBD2. The CDR3 is 16 residues long. Germline V lookup: CDR1 MNHNS, CDR2 SASEGT. Trimming took 8 bases from V and 5 from J; bases not matched to a gene: 14. CDR3 residues: CASGRLAGALVETQYF. The CDR3 DNA reads TGTGCCAGCGGACGGCTAGCGGGAGCTCTGGTTGAGACCCAGTACTTC.

The chain is built from TRBV7-9 and TRBJ2-7; D might be TRBD1 (5 bases). CDR3 size: 13 residues. Germline lookup yields CDR1 SEHNR and CDR2 FQNEAQ (reference sequence). V lost 1 base and J lost 6, with 10 bases in between. In DNA form, the CDR3 reads TGTGCCAGCAGCTTAGAGCAGGGTTCCGAGCAGTACTTC. Translated, it gives CASSLEQGSEQYF.

J is TRBJ2-1 and V is TRBV14, with D possibly TRBD2 on 5 matching bases. The germline V gene encodes CDR1 SGHDN and CDR2 FVKESK. CDR3 length: 16 amino acids. V lost 5 bases to trimming and J lost 4 bases, with 18 bases between them. Written as DNA, the CDR3 is TGTGCCAGCAGCAAAAAGAGCCTAGCCCCTTACAATGAGCAGTTCTTC. Translating it yields CASSKKSLAPYNEQFF.